Following are 28 T cell receptor beta chains from one sample sequenced in a study of cytomegalovirus exposure and HLA in healthy donors. Both 60 Vbeta primers and 13 Jbeta primers went into the PCR. Sequencing was performed with immunoSEQ multiplex PCR; in TCRdb, only in-frame clones are kept and a portion is missing. The top ten hold approximately 0.092% of the sample, which has 180,000 or so clones, 82% seen once. The sequenced sample was PBMCs. The source is a boy between 2 and 15 years old in good health and CMV-seronegative.

The J gene is TRBJ2-7, the V gene TRBV19, with D unresolved. Germline CDR1 and CDR2: LNHDA and SQIVND (reference sequence). Trimming stripped 10 bases from V and 2 bases from J, with 12 bases between. This CDR3 contains 12 residues. The CDR3 DNA sequence: TGTGCCACCTCGGATAGCACCTACGAGCAGTACTTC. Its protein product is CATSDSTYEQYF.

This chain uses TRBV6-5 with TRBJ1-5; D call uncertain. Trimming cost V 6 bases and J 10 bases, with 16 bases left between them. Germline CDR1 reads MNHEY; CDR2 reads SVGAGI. This CDR3 spans 13 amino acids. In DNA, the CDR3 is TGTGCCAGCAGACCGCAAAACCTAGGACCCCAGCATTTT. As protein: CASRPQNLGPQHF.

The chain combines TRBV4-2 with TRBJ2-7; 10 nucleotides match TRBD2. V shed 2 bases, J shed 6 bases, and the junction held 10 bases outside the gene matches. CDR1 LGHNA and CDR2 YNFKEQ come from the germline V gene. The CDR3 length is 16 residues. The CDR3 coding sequence is TGTGCCAGCAGCCAAACCCCCGGGACTAGCGCTTCCGAGCAGTACTTC. It codes for CASSQTPGTSASEQYF.

The rearrangement joins TRBV7-2 to TRBJ2-3; TRBD2 matches 8 bases. The J segment lost 5 bases and the V segment lost 5 bases, leaving 9 bases of the junction unmatched. CDR3 size: 15 residues. Germline loops: CDR1 SGHTA, CDR2 FQGNSA. In DNA form, the CDR3 reads TGTGCCAGCAGCCAAGCGGGGGTCCTCGGAGATACGCAGTATTTT. Residues: CASSQAGVLGDTQYF.

This sequence joins TRBV10-3 and TRBJ2-7; 7 bases map to TRBD1. The CDR3 runs 13 residues. Germline values: CDR1 ENHRY, CDR2 SYGVKD. V lost 4 bases to trimming and J lost 5 bases; unmatched junction nucleotides: 5. The CDR3 sequence is CAISGWQGDEQYF. As DNA, the CDR3 is TGTGCCATCAGTGGTTGGCAGGGGGACGAGCAGTACTTC.

This clone was seen more than once but under ten times. The chain has TRBV27 and TRBJ1-5, with 7 bases aligning to TRBD1. V shed 4 bases, J shed 3 bases, and the junction held 6 bases outside the gene matches. The CDR3 extends over 15 amino acids. The germline CDR1 and CDR2 sequences are MNHEY and SMNVEV (reference sequence). In nucleotides, the CDR3 is TGTGCCAGCAGTTATGACAGGGTGTCCAATCAGCCCCAGCATTTT. Translated: CASSYDRVSNQPQHF.

This clone was picked up one time. J is TRBJ1-2 and V is TRBV10-3; the D gene is possibly TRBD1 (6 bases). V shed 10 bases and J shed 8 bases, with 17 bases lying between them. CDR1 is ENHRY, CDR2 SYGVKD, per germline. The CDR3 spans 12 residues. The CDR3 DNA reads as TGTGCCACACATGGGCAGGGGCGGGGCTACACCTTC. This sequence encodes CATHGQGRGYTF.

V is TRBV4-3 and J is TRBJ2-5; D is unresolved. TRBJ2-7 explains the end of the DNA better; the J call may be wrong. Germline assignment: CDR1 LGHNA and CDR2 YSLEER. This CDR3 is 14 amino acids long. The CDR3 coding sequence is TGCGCCAGCAGCCAAGGGGTTAGCACCTACGAGCAGTACTTC. Amino acid sequence: CASSQGVSTYEQYF.

As regards this clone: Other DNA sequences in the same sample also yield this CDR3. V usage is TRBV4-2 and J usage is TRBJ2-3; D uncertain. Germline V gives CDR1 LGHNA, CDR2 YNFKEQ. V gave up 1 base and J gave up 2 bases, with 7 bases separating them. The CDR3 spans 14 residues. CDR3 loop: CASSQGLVTDTQYF. The CDR3 DNA reads TGTGCCAGCAGCCAAGGACTGGTCACAGATACGCAGTATTTT.

The chain couples TRBV9 to TRBJ2-1, with 8 bases aligning to TRBD2. The J segment lost 10 bases and the V segment lost 3 bases, leaving 15 bases of the junction unmatched. In germline, CDR1 is SGDLS, CDR2 YYNGEE. CDR3 size: 16 residues. CDR3 coding DNA: TGTGCCAGCAGCGAGTCCGGGACTAGTCCGGTTGGGGAGCAGTTCTTC. It yields the protein CASSESGTSPVGEQFF.

This chain uses TRBV27 with TRBJ2-5; 8 bases match TRBD1. The end of the DNA aligns better with TRBJ2-7, so the J call may be wrong. The CDR3 contains 13 residues. Germline assignment: CDR1 MNHEY and CDR2 SMNVEV (reference sequence). For the CDR3, the DNA is TGTGCCAGCGGCCGGGACAGGCTCTACGAGCAGTACTTC. It encodes CASGRDRLYEQYF.

The genes are TRBV9 and TRBJ2-7; D is perhaps TRBD1 (5 bases). This CDR3 region has 15 residues. CDR1 SGDLS and CDR2 YYNGEE come from the germline V gene. Trimming removed 0 bases from V and 3 bases from J, with 13 bases in between. CDR3 region: CASSVDPGSHYEQYF. DNA for the CDR3: TGTGCCAGCAGCGTAGATCCAGGGTCGCACTACGAGCAGTACTTC. Filled out from reference TRBV9 and TRBJ2-7, the complete variable domain reads DSGVTQTPKHLITATGQRVTLRCSPRSGDLSVYWYQQSLDQGLQFLIQYYNGEERAKGNILERFSAQQFPDLHSELNLSSLELGDSALYFCASSVDPGSHYEQYFGPGTRLTVT.

This sequence joins TRBV19 and TRBJ1-1; D is uncertain. This CDR3 is built from 12 residues. The ends were cut back, 5 bases at V and 1 base at J, with 5 bases in the middle. In germline, CDR1 is LNHDA, CDR2 SQIVND (reference sequence). The CDR3 nucleotides are TGTGCCAGTAGTTCTTGGAACACTGAAGCTTTCTTT. It specifies CASSSWNTEAFF.

This chain joins TRBV4-3 and TRBJ2-3; maybe TRBD1 (5 bases). With 1 base removed from V and 6 bases from J, the gap between germline ends came to 14 bases. Per the germline V gene, CDR1 is LGHNA and CDR2 is YSLEER. CDR3 length: 15 amino acids. The DNA of the CDR3 is TGCGCCAGCAGCCAAGGGCAGGGATTATGGGATACGCAGTATTTT. Protein sequence: CASSQGQGLWDTQYF.

This rearrangement joins TRBV5-4 to TRBJ2-2; D remains ambiguous. The CDR3 spans 14 residues. Germline V gives CDR1 SGHNT, CDR2 YYREEE (reference sequence). V lost 3 bases and J 3 bases, leaving 9 bases between the germline ends. In DNA, the CDR3 is TGTGCCAGCAGCTCGCCCCGAGACACCGGGGAGCTGTTTTTT. Amino acid sequence: CASSSPRDTGELFF.

This sequence joins TRBV5-1 and TRBJ1-4, with TRBD1 as a possible D gene (5 bases). V shed 4 bases and J shed 1 base, with 17 bases lying between them. This CDR3 contains 17 residues. Germline CDR1 reads SGHRS; CDR2 reads YFSETQ. This CDR3 is CASSEGSGPGTNEKLFF. The CDR3 DNA is TGCGCCAGCAGCGAAGGATCAGGGCCCGGAACTAATGAAAAACTGTTTTTT. The full variable domain, in which reference TRBV5-1 and TRBJ1-4 provide the parts outside the CDR3, is KAGVTQTPRYLIKTRGQQVTLSCSPISGHRSVSWYQQTPGQGLQFLFEYFSETQRNKGNFPGRFSGRQFSNSRSEMNVSTLELGDSALYLCASSEGSGPGTNEKLFFGSGTQLSVL.

The V gene is TRBV7-2, the J gene TRBJ2-4, with D perhaps TRBD1 (6 bases). Trimming took 6 bases from V and 4 from J, leaving 13 bases between them. Germline V gives CDR1 SGHTA, CDR2 FQGNSA. The CDR3 runs 14 residues. CDR3 sequence reads: CASRPGTPKNIQYF. The CDR3 DNA follows: TGTGCCAGCAGGCCCGGGACACCAAAAAACATTCAGTACTTC.

This clone turned up a few times. J is TRBJ2-2 and V is TRBV7-9; TRBD2 matches 11 bases. The trim removed 3 bases at V and 2 bases at J, leaving 5 bases unmatched. Germline-derived CDR1 and CDR2 are SEHNR and FQNEAQ (reference sequence). This CDR3 has 17 amino acids. DNA of the CDR3: TGTGCCAGCAGCTTCTCGACTAGCGGGGTCAACACCGGGGAGCTGTTTTTT. Protein sequence: CASSFSTSGVNTGELFF.

The V gene is TRBV5-1, the J gene TRBJ2-5; TRBD2 aligns across 10 bases. The CDR3 runs to 16 residues. J lost 0 bases, V lost 2 bases, and 4 bases had no gene match. Germline V gene lookup returns CDR1 SGHRS and CDR2 YFSETQ. CDR3 sequence (DNA): TGCGCCAGCAGCTTCGGGACTAGCGAGTACCAAGAGACCCAGTACTTC. This sequence encodes CASSFGTSEYQETQYF.

This clone is a singleton in its sample. The rearrangement uses TRBV11-2 and TRBJ1-2, with D perhaps matching TRBD1 (5 bases). Germline lookup yields CDR1 SGHAT and CDR2 FQNNGV. Trimming left V 0 bases short and J 8 bases short, with 13 bases between. The CDR3 has 14 amino acids. This CDR3 reads CASSLEAQGVGYTF. CDR3 DNA: TGTGCCAGCAGCTTAGAGGCCCAAGGGGTGGGCTACACCTTC.

This rearrangement joins TRBV4-3 to TRBJ1-6, with 7 bases identical to TRBD1. From germline, CDR1 is LGHNA and CDR2 YSLEER. V gave up 3 bases and J gave up 7 bases; unmatched junction bases: 6. There are 15 residues in the CDR3. CDR3 in amino acids: CASSHDREWNSPLHF. The CDR3 DNA reads as TGCGCCAGCAGCCATGACAGGGAATGGAATTCACCCCTCCACTTT.

CDR3 loop: CASSLDSGAGRLGEQFF. For the CDR3, the DNA is TGTGCCAGCAGCTTAGATTCAGGAGCGGGGAGGTTAGGTGAGCAGTTCTTC. The chain joins TRBV7-2 to TRBJ2-1; 7 bases agree with TRBD2. This CDR3 is 17 amino acids long. Germline V gives CDR1 SGHTA, CDR2 FQGNSA. J lost 9 bases, V lost 1 base, and 15 bases had no gene match. Together with reference TRBV7-2 and TRBJ2-1, the CDR3 gives the full variable domain: GAGVSQSPSNKVTEKGKDVELRCDPISGHTALYWYRQSLGQGLEFLIYFQGNSAPDKSGLPSDRFSAERTGGSVSTLTIQRTQQEDSAVYLCASSLDSGAGRLGEQFFGPGTRLTVL.

This clone was counted once. J is TRBJ1-1 and V is TRBV6-5; a possible D gene is TRBD1 (5 bases). Germline lookup yields CDR1 MNHEY and CDR2 SVGAGI. V lost 2 bases and J lost 8, with 15 bases in between. The CDR3 spans 14 residues. The CDR3 here is CASSYATGTLEAFF. The CDR3 region has the DNA TGTGCCAGCAGTTACGCAACCGGGACTTTGGAAGCTTTCTTT.

The chain uses TRBV30 and TRBJ2-3, with 7 bases aligning to TRBD2. The trim removed 5 bases at V and 0 bases at J, leaving 8 bases unmatched. CDR1 is GTSNPN, CDR2 SVGIG, per germline (reference sequence). The CDR3 covers 15 residues. The CDR3 spells CAWALGGASTDTQYF. CDR3 nucleotide sequence: TGTGCCTGGGCTCTGGGAGGGGCTAGCACAGATACGCAGTATTTT.

The chain has TRBV30 and TRBJ2-3, with 9 positions matching TRBD2. Germline V gives CDR1 GTSNPN, CDR2 SVGIG (reference sequence). V lost 0 bases, J lost 1 base, and 2 bases stayed unmatched. CDR3 size: 15 residues. The CDR3 reads CAWSVKRGGTDTQYF. CDR3 coding DNA: TGTGCCTGGAGTGTAAAGCGGGGGGGCACAGATACGCAGTATTTT.

In this sample, this clone turned up a few times. The chain links TRBV4-2 to TRBJ2-3, with D tentatively TRBD2 (5 bases). Germline lookup yields CDR1 LGHNA and CDR2 YNFKEQ. The CDR3 sequence is 15 residues long. V lost 0 bases to trimming and J lost 2 bases, with 9 bases between them. CDR3 nucleotide sequence: TGTGCCAGCAGCCAAGAGAAGCGGAACACAGATACGCAGTATTTT. Translating it yields CASSQEKRNTDTQYF.

The chain employs TRBV28 and TRBJ1-3, with 9 nucleotides matching TRBD1. Losses at the gene ends were 5 bases for V and 0 bases for J; bases not matched to a gene: 5. CDR1 MDHEN and CDR2 SYDVKM come from the germline V gene. The CDR3 has 16 residues. CDR3 residues: CASSPGQGPSGNTIYF. CDR3 DNA: TGTGCCAGCAGTCCGGGACAGGGTCCCTCTGGAAACACCATATATTTT.

This clone was detected a few times. The chain couples TRBV28 to TRBJ2-3, with D perhaps matching TRBD2 (5 bases). The CDR3 consists of 12 residues. Trimming shortened V by 7 bases and J by 2 bases, and 7 bases separated the two germline ends. Germline V CDR1 and CDR2: MDHEN, SYDVKM. The DNA for the CDR3 is TGTGCCAGCAACGGGAACACAGATACGCAGTATTTT. Translated, it gives CASNGNTDTQYF.